This is a list of T cell receptor beta chains from one sample in a study of graft-versus-host responses after intestinal transplantation. The antigens of these receptors remain unknown. The table came from immunoSEQ multiplex PCR; TCRdb's copy has only in-frame clones and leaves some out. Here the sample spans 85,000 to 110,000 clones, more than 85% being singletons. Sequences were derived from unstimulated CD8+ T cells sorted from spleen or lymph node cells, sampled before intestinal transplant. All receptors derive from a human donor who received an intestinal transplant. Each CDR3 is given with its conserved first and last residue. Each record gives: D gene, J gene, V gene, CDR3 length, CDR3 protein. The D gene is left open where the match is weak.

>NA|TRBJ1-1|TRBV19|13
CASSISHNTEAFF
>TRBD2|TRBJ2-1|TRBV5-1|16
CASSPRGTSGGPEQFF
>NA|TRBJ1-6|TRBV10-3|15
CAISEVQAHNSPLHF
>NA|TRBJ2-1|TRBV5-1|15
CASRELGTSYNEQFF
>NA|TRBJ1-1|TRBV19|13
CASSIDPAWEAFF
>NA|TRBJ1-6|TRBV10-1|11
CASSSYSPLHF
>NA|TRBJ2-7|TRBV14|15
CASSQGRRLLYEQYF
>NA|TRBJ1-1|TRBV5-1|14
CASSLAKGHTEAFF
>NA|TRBJ2-1|TRBV2|20
CASSEYWDGPSSSSYNEQFF
>NA|TRBJ2-1|TRBV2|11
CASSEYNEQFF
>NA|TRBJ2-3|TRBV18|16
CASSPPEGASTDTQYF
>NA|TRBJ2-2|TRBV6-5|14
CASSYAQGSGELFF
>TRBD1|TRBJ2-2|TRBV5-1|15
CASSFGTGGFGELFF
>NA|TRBJ2-1|TRBV7-9|14
CASNSHNSYNEQFF
>NA|TRBJ2-2|TRBV5-6|14
CASSGTTNTGELFF
>NA|TRBJ2-2|TRBV27|15
CASSLYRLGTGELFF
>NA|TRBJ1-1|TRBV6-5|14
CASSPGPMNTEAFF
>NA|TRBJ2-1|TRBV7-9|15
CASSFPERLDNEQFF
>NA|TRBJ1-1|TRBV7-2|16
CASSYDGMWMNTEAFF
>TRBD1|TRBJ1-2|TRBV4-1|15
CASSQGQGLNYGYTF
>TRBD1|TRBJ2-7|TRBV11-2|16
CASSLVRDRESYEQYF
>TRBD1|TRBJ2-2|TRBV10-2|14
CASRERQGAGELFF
>TRBD1|TRBJ1-2|TRBV13|13
CASSYRGDYGYTF
>TRBD2|TRBJ2-1|TRBV28|16
CASSSPAGFSYNEQFF
>TRBD2|TRBJ2-3|TRBV15|14
CATSLAEFTDTQYF
>NA|TRBJ2-3|TRBV30|13
CAADRVGTDTQYF
>NA|TRBJ1-6|TRBV2|16
CASRSDRSSYNSPLHF
>NA|TRBJ1-2|TRBV6-5|13
CASSYSSSEGYTF
>TRBD1|TRBJ2-7|TRBV14|17
CASSQDEYWDRSYEQYF
>NA|TRBJ2-1|TRBV9|15
CASSVELLGHNEQFF
>NA|TRBJ1-2|TRBV4-1|15
CASSHTAEGGYGYTF
>NA|TRBJ1-2|TRBV7-9|11
CASSSTYGYTF
>TRBD2|TRBJ2-3|TRBV11-2|16
CASSLSLAGLGDTQYF
>TRBD1|TRBJ1-1|TRBV9|15
CASSAGMTGVLEAFF
>NA|TRBJ2-2|TRBV7-9|17
CASSLNQLADYTGELFF
>TRBD1|TRBJ1-6|TRBV5-1|15
CASSLEEGARSPLHF
>NA|TRBJ2-1|TRBV30|15
CACYPGPLGTNEQFF
>NA|TRBJ1-5|TRBV21-1|16
CASSNEDRENNQPQHF
>NA|TRBJ2-7|TRBV19|14
CASSITIPTREQYF
>NA|TRBJ1-6|TRBV5-3|18
CARSLPGPKLENNSPLHF
>NA|TRBJ2-5|TRBV9|12
CASSGQGETQYF
>NA|TRBJ2-5|TRBV6-1|14
CASSEGSSGETQYF
>NA|TRBJ2-7|TRBV5-1|14
CASSLLGASYEQYF